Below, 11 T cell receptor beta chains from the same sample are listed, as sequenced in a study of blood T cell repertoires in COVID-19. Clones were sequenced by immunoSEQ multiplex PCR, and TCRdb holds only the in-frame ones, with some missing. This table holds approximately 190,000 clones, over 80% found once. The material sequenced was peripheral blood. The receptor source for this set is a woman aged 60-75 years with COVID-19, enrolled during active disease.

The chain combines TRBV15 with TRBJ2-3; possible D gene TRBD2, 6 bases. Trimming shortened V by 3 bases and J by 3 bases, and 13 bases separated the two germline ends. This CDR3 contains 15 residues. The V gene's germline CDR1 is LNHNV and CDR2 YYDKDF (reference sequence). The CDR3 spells CATSSRGMVTDTQYF. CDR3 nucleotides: TGTGCCACCAGCAGTCGGGGGATGGTAACAGATACGCAGTATTTT.

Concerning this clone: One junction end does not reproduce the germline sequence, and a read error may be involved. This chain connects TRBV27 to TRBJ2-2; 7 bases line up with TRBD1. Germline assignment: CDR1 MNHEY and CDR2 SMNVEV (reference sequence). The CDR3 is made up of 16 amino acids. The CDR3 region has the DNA TGTGCCAGCAGATTATTGGGGACAGAAAACACCGGGGAGCTGTTTTTT. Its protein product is CASRLLGTENTGELFF.

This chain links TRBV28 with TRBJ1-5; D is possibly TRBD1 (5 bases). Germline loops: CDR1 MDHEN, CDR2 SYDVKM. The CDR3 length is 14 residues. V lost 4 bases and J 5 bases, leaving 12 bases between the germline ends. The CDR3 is CASSSPTGDQPQHF. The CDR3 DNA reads TGTGCCAGCAGTTCCCCAACGGGGGATCAGCCCCAGCATTTT.

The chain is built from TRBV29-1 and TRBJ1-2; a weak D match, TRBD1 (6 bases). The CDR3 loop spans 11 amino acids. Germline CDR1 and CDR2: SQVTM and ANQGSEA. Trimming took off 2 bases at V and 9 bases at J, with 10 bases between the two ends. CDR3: CSVESGGSYTF. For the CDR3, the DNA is TGCAGCGTTGAATCGGGGGGCAGCTACACCTTC.

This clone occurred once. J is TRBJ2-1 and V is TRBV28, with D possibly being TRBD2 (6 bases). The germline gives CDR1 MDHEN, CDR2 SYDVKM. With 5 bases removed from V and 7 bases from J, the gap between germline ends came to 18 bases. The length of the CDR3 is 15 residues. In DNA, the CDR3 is TGTGCCAGCAGTGACGGAGGGAATGGGGGGAATGAGCAGTTCTTC. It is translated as CASSDGGNGGNEQFF.

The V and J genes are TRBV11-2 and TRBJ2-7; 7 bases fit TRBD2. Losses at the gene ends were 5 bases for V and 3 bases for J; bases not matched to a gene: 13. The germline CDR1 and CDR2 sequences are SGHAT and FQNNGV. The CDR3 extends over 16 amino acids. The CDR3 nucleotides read TGTGCCAGCAGCCGACAATCGAGCGGGATTGGCTACGAGCAGTACTTC. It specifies CASSRQSSGIGYEQYF.

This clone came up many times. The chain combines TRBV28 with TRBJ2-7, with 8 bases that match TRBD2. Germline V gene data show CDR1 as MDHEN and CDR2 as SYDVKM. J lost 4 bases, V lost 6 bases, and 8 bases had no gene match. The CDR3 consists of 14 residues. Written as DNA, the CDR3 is TGTGCCAGCAGCACTAGCGGAAAAAGGTACGAGCAGTACTTC. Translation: CASSTSGKRYEQYF.

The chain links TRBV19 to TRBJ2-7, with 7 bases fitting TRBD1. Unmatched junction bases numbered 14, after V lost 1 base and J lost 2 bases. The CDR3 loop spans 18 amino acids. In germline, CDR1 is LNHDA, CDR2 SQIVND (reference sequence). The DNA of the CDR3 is TGTGCCAGTAGTATAGCCCTATCGACAGGGCATTTAACCTACGAGCAGTACTTC. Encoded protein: CASSIALSTGHLTYEQYF.

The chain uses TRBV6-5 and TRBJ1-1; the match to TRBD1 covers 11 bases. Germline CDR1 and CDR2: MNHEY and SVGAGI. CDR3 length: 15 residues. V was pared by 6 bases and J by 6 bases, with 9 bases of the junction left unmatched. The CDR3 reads CASSRTGGDEAEAFF. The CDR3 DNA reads TGTGCCAGCAGCAGGACAGGGGGCGATGAGGCTGAAGCTTTCTTT.

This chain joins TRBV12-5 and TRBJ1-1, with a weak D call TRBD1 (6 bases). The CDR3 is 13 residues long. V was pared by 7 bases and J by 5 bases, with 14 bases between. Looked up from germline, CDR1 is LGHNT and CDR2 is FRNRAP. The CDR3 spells CASALGGLTEAFF. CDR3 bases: TGTGCTAGTGCCTTGGGGGGGCTAACTGAAGCTTTCTTT.

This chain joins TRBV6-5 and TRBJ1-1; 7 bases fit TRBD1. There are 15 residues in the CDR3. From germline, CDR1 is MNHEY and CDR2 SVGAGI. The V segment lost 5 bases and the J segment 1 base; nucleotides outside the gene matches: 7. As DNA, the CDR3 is TGTGCCAGCAGTCGGACCGGGACAGCGAACACTGAAGCTTTCTTT. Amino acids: CASSRTGTANTEAFF.